This is a list of T cell receptor beta chains from one sample in a study of blood T cell repertoires in COVID-19. The assay was immunoSEQ multiplex PCR, and TCRdb's table has in-frame clones only and misses some. Of about 30,000 clones listed, around 96% are singletons. The sample taken for sequencing was peripheral blood. These receptors originate from a human donor with active COVID-19. The donor label of this sample is uncertain. CDR3s include the opening cysteine and the closing phenylalanine or tryptophan. The D gene is left open where the match is weak. Not every row has a clone size; where given, it reads once, few, many or a size class.

TRBV10-3,TRBD1,-,TRBJ2-3,CAISEGQATDTQYF,TGTGCCATCAGTGAGGGACAGGCAACAGATACGCAGTATTTT
TRBV5-4,TRBD1,-,TRBJ2-4,CASSARTGENIQYF,TGTGCCAGCAGCGCCCGGACAGGGGAAAACATTCAGTACTTC
TRBV6-1,-,-,TRBJ2-1,CASSEAGQTYNEQFF,TGTGCCAGCAGTGAAGCCGGTCAAACCTACAATGAGCAGTTCTTC
TRBV7-8,-,-,TRBJ1-6,CASSLRGFSPLHF,TGTGCCAGCAGCTTACGCGGCTTTTCACCCCTCCACTTT
TRBV5-6,-,-,TRBJ2-7,CASSFTAQVNTYEQYF,TGTGCCAGCAGCTTCACAGCACAGGTGAACACCTACGAGCAGTACTTC
TRBV2,-,-,TRBJ2-2,CASTPLGGAGELFF,TGTGCCAGCACCCCACTAGGGGGGGCCGGGGAGCTGTTTTTT
TRBV29-1,TRBD1,-,TRBJ2-7,CSVEVTGGDSYEQYF,TGCAGCGTTGAAGTGACAGGGGGAGACTCCTACGAGCAGTACTTC
TRBV18,TRBD1,-,TRBJ2-2,CASSPPGTGSGGELFF,TGTGCCAGCTCACCACCAGGGACAGGGTCCGGCGGGGAGCTGTTTTTT
TRBV5-1,-,-,TRBJ2-1,CASSFIRTHSYNEQFF,TGCGCCAGCAGCTTCATACGGACTCACTCCTACAATGAGCAGTTCTTC
TRBV19,-,-,TRBJ2-6,CASSMEPGSGANVLTF,TGTGCCAGTAGTATGGAACCGGGGTCCGGGGCCAACGTCCTGACTTTC
TRBV27,TRBD1,-,TRBJ1-1,CASSLTGYTEAFF,TGTGCCAGCAGTTTGACAGGGTACACTGAAGCTTTCTTT
TRBV6-6,TRBD2,-,TRBJ2-7,CASSSAGGRSSYEQYF,TGTGCCAGCAGTTCCGCGGGGGGTAGAAGCTCCTACGAGCAGTACTTC
TRBV5-6,-,-,TRBJ2-5,CASSIEGTQYF,TGTGCCAGCAGCATAGAGGGGACCCAGTACTTC
TRBV9,TRBD1,-,TRBJ1-2,CASSATPDRAHNGYTF,TGTGCCAGCAGCGCAACCCCGGACAGGGCCCACAATGGCTACACCTTC
TRBV19,TRBD1,-,TRBJ1-1,CASSRGDRGRDEAFF,TGTGCCAGTAGTAGGGGGGACAGGGGGCGCGATGAAGCTTTCTTT
TRBV5-4,TRBD2,-,TRBJ2-7,CASSFGLAASSYEQYF,TGTGCCAGCAGTTTCGGACTAGCGGCAAGCTCCTACGAGCAGTACTTC
TRBV7-9,-,-,TRBJ1-1,CASSLAAMNTEAFF,TGTGCCAGCAGCTTAGCAGCTATGAACACTGAAGCTTTCTTT
TRBV15,TRBD2,-,TRBJ2-2,CATSSGLAGGHTGELFF,TGTGCCACCAGCAGCGGTCTAGCGGGGGGGCATACCGGGGAGCTGTTTTTT
TRBV10-3,TRBD1,-,TRBJ2-5,CAISEDRGSLGTQYF,TGTGCCATCAGTGAGGACAGGGGGTCGTTGGGGACCCAGTACTTC
TRBV5-1,-,-,TRBJ2-7,CASTTGGKPYEQYF,TGCGCCAGCACGACCGGGGGAAAACCCTACGAGCAGTACTTC
TRBV7-9,TRBD2,-,TRBJ2-1,CASSLEGGLAGGNEQFF,TGTGCCAGCAGCTTAGAGGGCGGGCTAGCGGGAGGCAATGAGCAGTTCTTC
TRBV24-1,TRBD1,-,TRBJ1-5,CATSDSRQGGNQPQHF,TGTGCCACCAGTGACTCCCGACAGGGGGGCAATCAGCCCCAGCATTTT
TRBV6-6,-,-,TRBJ1-1,CASSSQPNTEAFF,TGTGCCAGCAGTTCACAGCCGAACACTGAAGCTTTCTTT
TRBV2,-,-,TRBJ2-7,CASHRDSYEQYF,TGTGCCAGCCACCGGGACTCCTACGAGCAGTACTTC
TRBV19,TRBD2,-,TRBJ2-1,CASSISGSMGNEQFF,TGTGCCAGTAGCATTAGCGGGAGTATGGGCAATGAGCAGTTCTTC
TRBV7-7,-,-,TRBJ2-5,CASSLGGGAWRETQYF,TGTGCTAGCAGCTTAGGAGGTGGGGCGTGGCGAGAGACCCAGTACTTC
TRBV7-9,TRBD1,-,TRBJ1-2,CASSWGDRDLNYGYTF,TGTGCCAGCAGCTGGGGGGACAGGGACCTTAACTATGGCTACACCTTC
TRBV6-2/TRBV6-3,TRBD2,-,TRBJ2-7,CASSGLAGGPYEQYF,TGTGCCAGCAGCGGACTAGCGGGGGGCCCCTACGAGCAGTACTTC
TRBV4-2,-,-,TRBJ1-1,CASSQDRNTEAFF,TGTGCCAGCAGCCAAGACAGGAACACTGAAGCTTTCTTT
TRBV19,TRBD1,-,TRBJ1-2,CAVGTGGAGYTF,TGTGCCGTAGGGACAGGGGGCGCTGGCTACACCTTC
TRBV5-5,-,-,TRBJ1-1,CASSLATGMNTEAFF,TGTGCCAGCAGCTTGGCGACAGGCATGAACACTGAAGCTTTCTTT
TRBV12-3/TRBV12-4,TRBD1,-,TRBJ1-2,CASKAGQGYGYTF,TGTGCCAGCAAAGCCGGACAGGGCTATGGCTACACCTTC
TRBV4-2,-,-,TRBJ2-2,CASTGPGTGVELAGNTGELFF,TGTGCCAGCACCGGACCAGGGACAGGGGTGGAACTAGCGGGGAACACCGGGGAGCTGTTTTTT
TRBV7-8,-,once,TRBJ2-3,CASSLEMGAGAYTDTQYF,TGTGCCAGCAGCTTAGAGATGGGGGCGGGGGCCTACACAGATACGCAGTATTTT
TRBV3-1/TRBV3-2,TRBD1,-,TRBJ1-2,CASSPSGGYYGYTF,TGTGCCAGTAGTCCATCAGGGGGCTACTATGGCTACACCTTC
TRBV2,-,-,TRBJ2-1,CAKGGTYNEQFF,TGTGCCAAGGGGGGGACCTACAATGAGCAGTTCTTC
TRBV28,TRBD1,-,TRBJ2-7,CASREYGTGGQEQYF,TGTGCCAGCAGAGAGTACGGGACAGGGGGGCAAGAGCAGTACTTC
TRBV15,TRBD2,once,TRBJ2-1,CATAVGGARDEQFF,TGTGCCACCGCTGTCGGGGGGGCAAGAGATGAGCAGTTCTTC
TRBV15,-,-,TRBJ1-1,CATSRDLIMILPSSEAFF,TGTGCCACCAGCAGAGATCTCATCATGATCTTGCCTAGTTCTGAAGCTTTCTTT
TRBV11-2,TRBD2,once,TRBJ2-5,CASSSLAGGQETQYF,TGTGCCAGCAGCTCGCTTGCGGGGGGGCAAGAGACCCAGTACTTC
TRBV2,TRBD2,-,TRBJ2-5,CASRPSGKGEETQYF,TGTGCCAGCAGACCTAGCGGGAAAGGGGAAGAGACCCAGTACTTC
TRBV11-2,-,-,TRBJ2-3,CASRPIGGSTDTQYF,TGTGCCAGCAGACCTATCGGTGGTAGCACAGATACGCAGTATTTT
TRBV4-3,-,-,TRBJ2-7,CASSRGKNAYEQYF,TGCGCCAGCAGCCGCGGGAAGAACGCCTACGAGCAGTACTTC
TRBV2,-,-,TRBJ1-1,CASSESLSNTEAFF,TGTGCCAGCAGTGAGTCTCTGAGCAACACTGAAGCTTTCTTT
TRBV7-6,TRBD2,-,TRBJ2-1,CASTPGLAGGNEQFF,TGTGCCAGCACCCCGGGACTAGCGGGAGGGAATGAGCAGTTCTTC
TRBV30,-,-,TRBJ2-7,CAWSLSATYEQYF,TGTGCCTGGAGTCTTTCTGCTACCTACGAGCAGTACTTC
TRBV5-1,TRBD2,-,TRBJ2-3,CASSRTARGSSTDTQYF,TGCGCCAGCAGCCGCACGGCGCGGGGGTCTAGCACAGATACGCAGTATTTT
TRBV5-4,TRBD1,-,TRBJ1-2,CASSFRQGNYGYTF,TGTGCCAGCAGCTTTAGACAGGGTAACTATGGCTACACCTTC
TRBV6-1,-,-,TRBJ1-1,CASSEARVRTEAFF,TGTGCCAGCAGTGAAGCGAGGGTGAGGACTGAAGCTTTCTTT
TRBV9,TRBD2,-,TRBJ2-5,CASSHGSSGKARGTQYF,TGTGCCAGCAGCCATGGGAGTAGCGGGAAAGCAAGGGGGACCCAGTACTTC
TRBV6-5,TRBD1,once,TRBJ2-7,CASSYKGAGYEQYF,TGTGCCAGCAGTTACAAGGGGGCTGGGTACGAGCAGTACTTC
TRBV5-4,-,-,TRBJ2-3,CASSLVPSGLPTDTQYF,TGTGCCAGCAGCTTGGTCCCCTCAGGACTACCCACAGATACGCAGTATTTT
TRBV19,-,-,TRBJ1-2,CASSNAQTVVYGYTF,TGTGCCAGTAGTAATGCGCAGACAGTAGTCTATGGCTACACCTTC
TRBV25-1,TRBD1,-,TRBJ1-2,CASSGAGQVSNYGYTF,TGTGCCAGCAGTGGGGCGGGACAGGTTTCTAACTATGGCTACACCTTC
TRBV30,TRBD2,-,TRBJ2-5,CAWDPGRTSEETQYF,TGTGCCTGGGACCCCGGGAGGACTAGCGAAGAGACCCAGTACTTC
TRBV3-1/TRBV3-2,-,-,TRBJ2-5,CASSHSGSGWTETQYF,TGTGCCAGCAGCCACTCGGGGAGCGGCTGGACAGAGACCCAGTACTTC
TRBV6-5,TRBD2,-,TRBJ2-1,CASSRLAGGLGEQFF,TGTGCCAGCAGCAGACTAGCGGGGGGGCTGGGAGAGCAGTTCTTC
TRBV5-1,TRBD1,-,TRBJ2-5,CASSLGARGKGETQYF,TGCGCCAGCAGCTTGGGTGCCAGGGGGAAGGGGGAGACCCAGTACTTC
TRBV10-1,TRBD1,-,TRBJ2-1,CASSNPTGGIHEQFF,TGCGCCAGCAGCAACCCGACAGGGGGGATTCATGAGCAGTTCTTC
TRBV29-1,TRBD2,-,TRBJ2-3,CSVYGRVADTQYF,TGCAGCGTTTACGGGAGGGTAGCAGATACGCAGTATTTT